Shown below are 17 T cell receptor beta chains from a single sample sequenced in a study of blood T cells in healthy people across ages. The use of a sample-barcoded 5' primer and a J-beta primer mix characterized a second PCR of roughly 6 to 11 cycles. Using its own MiXCR run on the 5' RACE reads, TCRdb lists one record per CDR3 protein. The table lists 1.5 million to 2 million distinct CDR3 sequences, about 28% of them singletons. The source material was blood. The receptors come from a woman in her 30s in good health.

This clonotype was counted only a few times. J is TRBJ2-3 and V is TRBV3-1, with D unresolved. This CDR3 comprises 14 residues. Germline assignment: CDR1 LGHDT and CDR2 YNNKEL (reference sequence). The ends were cut back, 0 bases at V and 4 bases at J, with 8 bases in the middle. CDR3 amino acids: CASSQDSISDTQYF. The CDR3 coding sequence is TGTGCCAGCAGCCAAGATTCTATCTCAGATACGCAGTATTTT.

As regards this clonotype: A read error may produce the germline difference seen at one junction end. This rearrangement joins TRBV7-2 to TRBJ2-1; 8 positions match TRBD2. The CDR3 covers 15 residues. The germline V gene has CDR1 SGHTA and CDR2 FQGNSA. CDR3 coding DNA: TGTGCCTGCAGCTCCATATCAGCGGGGGTTAGCGAGCAGTTCTTC. This encodes CACSSISAGVSEQFF.

This clonotype was observed a few times. The V and J genes are TRBV6-2 or TRBV6-3 and TRBJ2-7; a possible D gene is TRBD1 (5 bases). Germline-derived CDR1 and CDR2 are MNHEY and SVGEGT. This CDR3 is built from 13 residues. V lost 6 bases and J lost 4, with 13 bases in between. The CDR3 region has the DNA TGTGCCAGCAGATATACAGGAGAATACGAGCAGTACTTC. This encodes CASRYTGEYEQYF.

The gene calls are TRBV6-1 and TRBJ2-5, with 8 bases matching TRBD2. With 11 bases clipped from V and 2 bases from J, the junction kept 19 bases outside the gene matches. CDR1 MNHNS and CDR2 SASEGT come from the germline V gene. The CDR3 loop spans 17 amino acids. This chain's CDR3 is CAGGLGLVAGHQETQYF. In DNA form, the CDR3 reads TGTGCCGGGGGACTCGGCTTAGTAGCGGGGCATCAAGAGACCCAGTACTTC.

This clonotype was detected only a few times. The chain recombines TRBV7-6 with TRBJ1-3; unclear D gene. The CDR3 loop spans 13 amino acids. V was clipped by 5 bases and J by 4 bases, with 9 bases between them. The germline gives CDR1 SGHVS, CDR2 FNYEAQ. CDR3: CASSRLLGNTIYF. CDR3 DNA sequence: TGTGCCAGCAGCCGACTGTTAGGAAACACCATATATTTT.

As concerns this clonotype: The junction departs from germline at one end; a sequencing error may be responsible. CDR3 protein: CANSYARSSYNEQFF. CDR3 DNA sequence: TGTGCCAACAGTTATGCCAGAAGCTCCTACAATGAGCAGTTCTTC. J is TRBJ2-1 and V is TRBV6-6; no firm D call. The CDR3 is 15 residues long. CDR1 is MNHNY and CDR2 is SVGAGI in the germline V gene (reference sequence).

About this clonotype: A much larger clone differs from this one at a single base, so this may be a read error. The CDR3 nucleotides read TGCGCCAGCAGCCAAGTGGTTAGCGGTGAAAACATTCAGTACTTC. This encodes CASSQVVSGENIQYF. The V gene is TRBV4-1, the J gene TRBJ2-4; tentatively, D is TRBD2 (6 bases). The V and J ends lost 1 base and 5 bases respectively, with 12 bases between them. The CDR3 spans 15 residues. CDR1 is MGHRA and CDR2 is YSYEKL in the germline V gene.

V usage is TRBV11-2 and J usage is TRBJ2-7; 7 bases are shared with TRBD1. The CDR3 has 15 amino acids. The germline V gene has CDR1 SGHAT and CDR2 FQNNGV. Unmatched junction bases numbered 7, after V lost 3 bases and J lost 2 bases. CDR3 amino acids: CASSLETGPPYEQYF. CDR3 DNA: TGTGCCAGCAGCTTGGAGACAGGGCCCCCCTACGAGCAGTACTTC.

This clonotype was observed a handful of times. This chain connects TRBV2 to TRBJ2-1, with 8 bases lining up with TRBD2. This CDR3 region has 12 residues. Germline loops: CDR1 SNHLY, CDR2 FYNNEI. CDR3 region: CAERGGYNEQFF. CDR3 bases: TGTGCAGAACGGGGGGGCTACAATGAGCAGTTCTTC.

Points on this clonotype: Given a much more abundant clone one base away, this may be a read error. The chain is built from TRBV29-1 and TRBJ2-1; D is undetermined. This CDR3 contains 11 residues. With 1 base removed from V and 13 bases from J, the gap between germline ends came to 11 bases. Per germline, CDR1 SQVTM and CDR2 ANQGSEA. The DNA for the CDR3 is TGCAGCGTTGAAGGGGTAGAGACCCAGTTCTTC. As protein: CSVEGVETQFF.

The CDR3 is CASSQVGGGAGADTQYF. The CDR3 DNA follows: TGCGCCAGCAGCCAAGTAGGAGGGGGCGCCGGCGCAGATACGCAGTATTTT. This chain links TRBV4-1 with TRBJ2-3; possible D gene TRBD1, 7 bases. The CDR3 consists of 17 residues. V was trimmed by 1 base and J by 4 bases, leaving 18 bases between them. The germline gives CDR1 MGHRA, CDR2 YSYEKL.

The sample holds one count of this clonotype. A clone one base away is much larger, so this may be a read error. This chain links TRBV10-3 with TRBJ1-4, with D unresolved. Germline lookup yields CDR1 ENHRY and CDR2 SYGVKD. This CDR3 contains 14 residues. V lost 0 bases to trimming and J lost 12 bases, with 14 bases between them. In DNA form, the CDR3 reads TGTGCCATCAGTGAGTCGTCCAGCGAGGAAGAACTGTTTTTT. Translation gives CAISESSSEEELFF.

V usage is TRBV6-6 and J usage is TRBJ2-7; TRBD1 matches 7 bases. TRBJ2-1 matches the DNA end more closely, so the J call is doubtful. Germline CDR1 and CDR2: MNHNY and SVGAGI (reference sequence). This CDR3 is 17 amino acids long. Written as DNA, the CDR3 is TGTGCCAGCAGTTATTCATTGGGCAGGGGGAAGTCCTACGAGCAGTTCTTC. Encoded protein: CASSYSLGRGKSYEQFF.

This sequence joins TRBV6-2 or TRBV6-3 and TRBJ2-1; the match to TRBD2 covers 7 bases. Losses at the gene ends were 2 bases for V and 8 bases for J; bases not matched to a gene: 9. Germline CDR1 and CDR2: MNHEY and SVGEGT. The CDR3 loop spans 15 amino acids. CDR3 in amino acids: CASSYETSPGDEQFF. Here the CDR3 DNA reads TGTGCCAGCAGTTACGAGACTAGCCCGGGCGATGAGCAGTTCTTC.

V and J are TRBV2 and TRBJ2-5; no firm D call. Germline CDR1 is SNHLY and CDR2 is FYNNEI. V lost 0 bases and J lost 5, with 10 bases in between. This CDR3 is 14 amino acids long. The CDR3 here is CASSEAARPETQYF. The CDR3, as DNA: TGTGCCAGCAGTGAAGCAGCACGCCCTGAGACCCAGTACTTC.

V usage is TRBV9 and J usage is TRBJ2-5; D may be TRBD1 (6 bases). The CDR3 is made up of 15 amino acids. The germline CDR1 and CDR2 sequences are SGDLS and YYNGEE. Trimming pared 4 bases from V and 11 bases from J, leaving 24 bases between. Here the CDR3 reads CASSSRRGAGNEQYF. CDR3 nucleotide sequence: TGTGCCAGCAGCTCTCGCAGGGGCGCGGGCAATGAGCAGTACTTC.

J is TRBJ1-1 and V is TRBV4-1, with 7 bases lining up with TRBD1. The germline V gene has CDR1 MGHRA and CDR2 YSYEKL. The CDR3 totals 16 residues. V lost 6 bases to trimming and J lost 7 bases; unmatched junction nucleotides: 17. The CDR3 coding sequence is TGCGCCAGCAGAACCGGGACAGAAGCCTCATCTCTTGAAGCTTTCTTT. It specifies CASRTGTEASSLEAFF.